Here is one T cell receptor beta chain with its context. The antigen is not known. The data originate from a study of T cells in localized non-small cell lung cancer. Clones were sequenced by immunoSEQ multiplex PCR, and TCRdb holds only the in-frame ones, with some missing. The sample has around 43,000 clones, about 88% seen once. Study-wide results and limits: Appearing in adjacent lung were a median about 50 of the top 100 tumor clones. The study linked higher blood T cell density to longer overall survival. Only one tumor region was sequenced, so heterogeneity remains possible. Uninvolved adjacent lung had more T cell clonality than any other tissue, topping tumor.

This sequence was found in a man aged 18-55 years with stage I lung adenocarcinoma. This specimen was peripheral blood, taken before any cancer treatment.

The CDR3 bases are TGCGCCAGCAGCTTGTCTCCAGGGATCTACGAGCAGTACTTC. Its protein product is CASSLSPGIYEQYF. This sequence joins TRBV5-1 and TRBJ2-5, with D maybe TRBD1 (5 bases). TRBJ2-7 explains the end of the DNA better; the J call may be wrong. The CDR3 length is 14 residues. Germline V gene sequence: CDR1 SGHRS, CDR2 YFSETQ.